This T cell receptor beta chain was sequenced in a study of shared clonotypes between healthy human individuals. Looking at the study overall: CD8 memory received one plate per donor, CD8 naive two, CD4 memory three and CD4 naive three.

Several immunoSEQ plates held equal portions of the genomic DNA taken from each subset. Measured with immunoSEQ multiplex PCR; TCRdb has only the in-frame clones, and not every one. Counted here are approximately 1,000,000 clones, 70% to 80% occurring once; the ten biggest clones make up over 0.8%. Trimming shortened V by 0 bases and J by 3 bases, and 14 bases separated the two germline ends. Germline V gives CDR1 SGDLS, CDR2 YYNGEE. CDR3 size: 16 residues. About this clone: Its antigen is still unknown.

Regarding the study as a whole: Rarefaction gave evidence that sorted-subset sequencing remained incomplete despite large depth.

All donors were healthy HIV-negative adults lacking recent acute infections or vaccinations. This rearrangement joins TRBV9 to TRBJ2-3, with a tentative D call TRBD2 (6 bases). Sequencing was done on a sample of memory CD4+ T cells from PBMCs. Subset specified: CD45RA-negative fraction. The receptor was isolated from a man between 18 and 35 years old in good health. Some clones in this sample may be carry-over from other donors' samples. As DNA, the CDR3 is TGTGCCAGCAGCGTAGGAAGTGGGGGGTGGACAGATACGCAGTATTTT. It encodes CASSVGSGGWTDTQYF.